Here is one TCR beta chain with its context. Its target is unknown. Samples were taken several times over chemoradiotherapy. The CDR3 loop spans 14 amino acids. Germline values: CDR1 SNHLY, CDR2 FYNNEI. Between the trimmed V and J ends, which lost 6 bases and 7 bases, there was a span of 13 bases. This sample was included in a study of chemoradiotherapy in HPV16-positive cancers. Study-wide results and caveats: Non-HPV-specific T cells did not expand in tumors during treatment, whereas candidate HPV-specific clones and E7-related motifs did.

Sequencing used immunoSEQ multiplex PCR; TCRdb keeps in-frame clones, though not all of them. This table has fewer than 40,000 clones, roughly 90% appearing once. The sequence was collected from a human donor with HPV-associated anogenital cancer. The J gene is TRBJ1-6, the V gene TRBV2; D not resolved. Sequenced here: blood, sampled from a patient who underwent chemoradiotherapy. The CDR3: CASRGLSRNSPLHF. CDR3 bases: TGTGCCAGCAGGGGTTTATCTCGGAATTCACCCCTCCACTTT.